The 18 T cell receptor beta chains presented below share a single source sample, sequenced in a study of T-cell memory formation after mild COVID-19. One entry per CDR3 protein, called by TCRdb with MiXCR from the 5' RACE reads. The repertoire has 360,000 or so distinct CDR3 sequences, around 27% of them found once; the top ten carry less than 15%. The specimen sequenced was PBMCs or a T cell subset sorted from them (not recorded which). These receptors all come from an adult woman who had mild COVID-19 (a few samples of this study predate the infection). Cell type and time point are not known.

The chain uses TRBV6-6 and TRBJ2-5; TRBD2 aligns across 8 bases. This CDR3 is 13 amino acids long. The V gene end was trimmed by 10 bases and the J gene end by 6 bases; junction bases not matched to a gene: 10. Germline loops: CDR1 MNHNY, CDR2 SVGAGI (reference sequence). The CDR3 nucleotides read TGTGCCACCCGCCTCGGGGGGGAGCAGACCCAGTACTTC. This codes for CATRLGGEQTQYF.

This clonotype occurred once. This chain connects TRBV24-1 to TRBJ2-1; weak D call: TRBD2 (6 bases). V lost 5 bases and J lost 2, with 12 bases in between. The CDR3 runs to 15 residues. Germline V CDR1 and CDR2: KGHDR, SFDVKD. For the CDR3, the DNA is TGTGCCACCAGTGGTACCCAGCGGGCCTACAATGAGCAGTTCTTC. It translates to CATSGTQRAYNEQFF.

The chain joins TRBV5-1 to TRBJ1-1; D is possibly TRBD1 (5 bases). The germline V gene has CDR1 SGHRS and CDR2 YFSETQ. The CDR3 sequence is 15 residues long. Trimming took off 2 bases at V and 5 bases at J, with 16 bases between the two ends. The CDR3 region has the DNA TGCGCCAGCAGCTTCGGACACGCCCGGACTACTGAAGCTTTCTTT. The encoded protein is CASSFGHARTTEAFF.

The chain couples TRBV5-6 to TRBJ2-7; D is undetermined. The V gene's germline CDR1 is SGHDT and CDR2 YYEEEE. Trimming took off 0 bases at V and 3 bases at J, with 7 bases between the two ends. The CDR3 is made up of 13 amino acids. The CDR3 coding sequence is TGTGCCAGCAGCTTGGGGGGATTCTACGAGCAGTACTTC. It encodes CASSLGGFYEQYF.

This clonotype turned up a few times. The germline gene is not matched at one end of the junction; a read error may be the cause. The V and J genes are TRBV7-7 and TRBJ2-1; 14 positions match TRBD2. The length of the CDR3 is 16 residues. The germline V gene has CDR1 SSHAT and CDR2 FNYEAQ (reference sequence). The DNA of the CDR3 is TGTGCTAGCAGCTTAGGGACTAGCGGGAGTGCCGATGAGCAGTTCTTC. Its translation: CASSLGTSGSADEQFF.

The V gene is TRBV7-8, the J gene TRBJ2-1; 14 bases are shared with TRBD2. The germline gives CDR1 SGHVS, CDR2 FQNEAQ. The J segment lost 5 bases and the V segment lost 3 bases, leaving 6 bases of the junction unmatched. This CDR3 comprises 17 residues. The CDR3 DNA is TGTGCCAGCAGCTTGACAGAGGGACTAGCGGGAGACAATGAGCAGTTCTTC. This translates into CASSLTEGLAGDNEQFF.

The CDR3 DNA sequence: TGTGCCAGCAGCAAAAACCGGGACAGCCCAGGCACCGGGGAGCTGTTTTTT. Its translation is CASSKNRDSPGTGELFF. The rearrangement links TRBV21-1 to TRBJ2-2; the D segment call TRBD1 is taken from the table without a DNA check. TRBV21-1 is recorded as a pseudogene. The CDR3 length is 17 residues.

The chain recombines TRBV19 with TRBJ2-1, with D uncertain. Germline V gene sequence: CDR1 LNHDA, CDR2 SQIVND (reference sequence). The CDR3 loop spans 13 amino acids. V shed 3 bases and J shed 6 bases, with 9 bases lying between them. CDR3 coding DNA: TGTGCCAGTAGTATCTCCCCCCGCAATGAGCAGTTCTTC. Its protein product is CASSISPRNEQFF.

The chain recombines TRBV5-1 with TRBJ2-2; tentatively, D is TRBD2 (6 bases). This CDR3 contains 16 residues. V dropped 0 bases and J dropped 4 bases, with 13 bases sitting between them. Germline CDR1 SGHRS, CDR2 YFSETQ. Here the CDR3 reads CASSLDPAGGTGELFF. CDR3 DNA sequence: TGCGCCAGCAGCTTGGATCCAGCGGGCGGCACCGGGGAGCTGTTTTTT.

The chain employs TRBV6-2 or TRBV6-3 and TRBJ2-1; 12 bases fit TRBD2. The junction had 6 bases not matched to a gene; V was cut back by 8 bases and J by 4 bases. CDR1 and CDR2 (germline): MNHEY, SVGEGT. The CDR3 length is 15 residues. CDR3: CASRRLAGEYNEQFF. In DNA form, the CDR3 reads TGTGCCAGCCGCCGACTAGCGGGAGAATACAATGAGCAGTTCTTC.

This chain links TRBV3-1 with TRBJ2-7; weak D call: TRBD1 (5 bases). The CDR3 sequence is 13 residues long. V shed 1 base and J shed 6 bases, with 10 bases lying between them. CDR1 LGHDT and CDR2 YNNKEL come from the germline V gene (reference sequence). This chain's CDR3 is CASSQAGFGEQYF. The CDR3, as DNA: TGTGCCAGCAGCCAAGCAGGGTTTGGCGAGCAGTACTTC.

This sequence joins TRBV20-1 and TRBJ2-3; D remains unclear. This CDR3 comprises 14 residues. Trimming cost V 0 bases and J 4 bases, with 11 bases left between them. CDR1 is DFQATT, CDR2 SNEGSKA, per germline (reference sequence). The CDR3 reads CSARDQAYADTQYF. For the CDR3, the DNA is TGCAGTGCTAGAGATCAAGCGTACGCAGATACGCAGTATTTT.

This clonotype was counted only a few times. This rearrangement joins TRBV10-3 to TRBJ2-4; 7 bases are shared with TRBD1. The CDR3 is 14 amino acids. The V gene's germline CDR1 is ENHRY and CDR2 SYGVKD. The V gene end was trimmed by 3 bases and the J gene end by 7 bases; junction bases not matched to a gene: 6. In DNA form, the CDR3 reads TGTGCCATCAGTGAAAGACAGGGTCGTAACATTCAGTACTTC. Its protein product is CAISERQGRNIQYF.

This clonotype occurred once. The rearrangement uses TRBV9 and TRBJ2-7; D may be TRBD2 (6 bases). CDR1 SGDLS and CDR2 YYNGEE come from the germline V gene. This CDR3 is 15 amino acids long. V lost 1 base and J lost 2, with 13 bases in between. The CDR3 here is CASSVSGSYTYEQYF. The CDR3 region has the DNA TGTGCCAGCAGCGTATCCGGGAGTTACACCTACGAGCAGTACTTC.

Many counts were recorded for this clonotype. This sequence joins TRBV5-1 and TRBJ2-1; D unresolved. Trimming shortened V by 0 bases and J by 7 bases, and 11 bases separated the two germline ends. CDR1 is SGHRS and CDR2 is YFSETQ in the germline V gene. The CDR3 loop spans 14 amino acids. The CDR3 DNA sequence: TGCGCCAGCAGCTTGGGGCAGGTAGGAAATGAGCAGTTCTTC. As protein: CASSLGQVGNEQFF.

V gene TRBV7-2 combines with J gene TRBJ2-3; tentatively, D is TRBD2 (5 bases). Germline V gives CDR1 SGHTA, CDR2 FQGNSA. The CDR3 spans 16 residues. Trimming pared 5 bases from V and 0 bases from J, leaving 15 bases between. This CDR3 is CASSPPRRGSTDTQYF. The DNA of the CDR3 is TGTGCCAGCAGCCCCCCTAGAAGAGGGAGCACAGATACGCAGTATTTT.

This clonotype has only a few counts. The rearrangement joins TRBV24-1 to TRBJ2-5; the D is unclear. This CDR3 is built from 15 residues. V shed 5 bases and J shed 5 bases, with 17 bases lying between them. The germline CDR1 and CDR2 sequences are KGHDR and SFDVKD. CDR3 in DNA: TGTGCCACCAGTGCCCAAAAGGGCGAGAGGGAGACCCAGTACTTC. Amino acid sequence: CATSAQKGERETQYF.

This chain joins TRBV5-1 and TRBJ2-1; D is undetermined. The CDR3 has 15 residues. Trimming stripped 0 bases from V and 8 bases from J, with 15 bases between. The germline gives CDR1 SGHRS, CDR2 YFSETQ. The CDR3 sequence is CASSLDLGVIDEQFF. Here the CDR3 DNA reads TGCGCCAGCAGCTTGGATCTGGGTGTTATCGATGAGCAGTTCTTC.